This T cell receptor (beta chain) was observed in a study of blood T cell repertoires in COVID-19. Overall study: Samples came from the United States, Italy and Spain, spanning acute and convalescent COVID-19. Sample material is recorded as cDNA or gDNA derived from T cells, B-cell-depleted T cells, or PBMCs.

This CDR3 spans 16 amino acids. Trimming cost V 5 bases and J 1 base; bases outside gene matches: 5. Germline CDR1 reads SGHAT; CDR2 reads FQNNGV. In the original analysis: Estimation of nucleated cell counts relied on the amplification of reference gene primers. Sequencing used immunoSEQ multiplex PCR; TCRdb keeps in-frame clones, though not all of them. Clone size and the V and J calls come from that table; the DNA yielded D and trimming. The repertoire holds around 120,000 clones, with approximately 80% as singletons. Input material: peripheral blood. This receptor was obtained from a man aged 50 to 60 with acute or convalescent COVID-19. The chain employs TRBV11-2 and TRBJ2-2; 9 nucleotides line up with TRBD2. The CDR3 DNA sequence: TGTGCCAGCAGCGAGATAGCGGGAGTGAACACCGGGGAGCTGTTTTTT. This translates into CASSEIAGVNTGELFF.